The rows below give T cell receptor beta chains drawn from one sample of a study of technical replicates of blood from several donors. Repertoires were generated with immunoSEQ multiplex PCR, while TCRdb's copy carries only in-frame clones and drops some. The sample carries some 15,000 clones, approximately 80% recorded once. Sequencing used PBMCs. The receptor set was obtained from a human donor in good health. Both conserved end residues are part of each CDR3. D genes are given only for firm matches. Rows may omit the clone size; those that give it use once, few, many or a size class.

V: TRBV10-3; J: TRBJ1-1; D: TRBD1; size: few; CDR3: CAISERTGVTEAFF; DNA: TGTGCCATCAGTGAACGGACAGGGGTCACTGAAGCTTTCTTT
V: TRBV6-5; J: TRBJ1-5; D: TRBD1; size: .; CDR3: CASSYSAGGQPQHF; DNA: TGTGCCAGCAGTTACTCGGCAGGGGGTCAGCCCCAGCATTTT
V: TRBV11-2; J: TRBJ2-7; D: TRBD1; size: .; CDR3: CASSSLGQLGRKYF; DNA: TGTGCCAGCAGCTCACTGGGACAGTTAGGGAGAAAGTACTTC
V: TRBV19; J: TRBJ2-1; D: .; size: .; CDR3: CASSIFAGRHNEQFF; DNA: TGTGCCAGTAGTATATTCGCGGGACGCCACAATGAGCAGTTCTTC
V: TRBV6-5; J: TRBJ2-1; D: TRBD2; size: .; CDR3: CASSYYPPGLANEQFF; DNA: TGTGCCAGCAGTTACTATCCACCGGGACTAGCCAATGAGCAGTTCTTC
V: TRBV5-1; J: TRBJ1-2; D: .; size: .; CDR3: CASSLETASYGYTF; DNA: TGCGCCAGCAGCTTGGAAACAGCTTCCTATGGCTACACCTTC
V: TRBV6-4; J: TRBJ2-1; D: TRBD2; size: few; CDR3: CASSDSSGTYNEQFF; DNA: TGTGCCAGCAGTGACTCTAGCGGGACCTACAATGAGCAGTTCTTC
V: TRBV27; J: TRBJ2-7; D: TRBD2; size: .; CDR3: CASSLWSWGGDEQYF; DNA: TGTGCCAGCAGTTTATGGAGTTGGGGGGGGGACGAGCAGTACTTC
V: TRBV5-1; J: TRBJ2-1; D: TRBD2; size: .; CDR3: CASSLVISGSYNEQFF; DNA: TGCGCCAGCAGCTTGGTTATTAGCGGGAGCTACAATGAGCAGTTCTTC
V: TRBV5-1; J: TRBJ2-7; D: TRBD2; size: once; CDR3: CASSADTSAPSSYEQYF; DNA: TGCGCCAGCAGCGCCGACACTAGCGCCCCGAGCTCCTACGAGCAGTACTTC
V: TRBV27; J: TRBJ1-2; D: .; size: .; CDR3: CASSLLSGGSHGYTF; DNA: TGTGCCAGCAGTCTACTATCCGGGGGATCCCATGGCTACACCTTC
V: TRBV19; J: TRBJ2-5; D: .; size: .; CDR3: CASSRGHSWETQYF; DNA: TGTGCCAGTAGTAGGGGGCATAGTTGGGAGACCCAGTACTTC
V: TRBV18; J: TRBJ2-5; D: TRBD2; size: .; CDR3: CASSSGTSEQETQYF; DNA: TGTGCCAGCTCATCCGGGACTAGCGAACAAGAGACCCAGTACTTC
V: TRBV6-6; J: TRBJ2-5; D: .; size: .; CDR3: CASSTRRETQYF; DNA: TGTGCCAGCAGTACCCGGAGGGAGACCCAGTACTTC
V: TRBV11-2; J: TRBJ2-3; D: TRBD1; size: .; CDR3: CASSNRDSARTQYF; DNA: TGTGCCAGCAGCAACCGGGACAGCGCGCGTACGCAGTATTTT
V: TRBV19; J: TRBJ1-2; D: TRBD1; size: .; CDR3: CASSPPGQGPGRGYTF; DNA: TGTGCCAGTAGTCCCCCGGGACAGGGGCCAGGACGAGGCTACACCTTC
V: TRBV21-1; J: TRBJ2-3; D: .; size: .; CDR3: CASSKGDRLAGVRTDTQYF; DNA: TGTGCCAGCAGCAAAGGGGATCGACTAGCGGGAGTCCGCACAGATACGCAGTATTTT
V: TRBV28; J: TRBJ2-1; D: TRBD2; size: .; CDR3: CAIQAGGGASSYNEQFF; DNA: TGTGCCATCCAAGCGGGGGGCGGGGCGAGCTCCTACAATGAGCAGTTCTTC
V: TRBV27; J: TRBJ2-5; D: TRBD2; size: .; CDR3: CASSLTGTSQSETQYF; DNA: TGTGCCAGCAGTTTAACCGGGACTAGCCAGAGTGAGACCCAGTACTTC
V: TRBV6-1; J: TRBJ2-7; D: .; size: .; CDR3: CASKLDSISEQYF; DNA: TGTGCCAGCAAGCTTGACAGTATCTCCGAGCAGTACTTC
V: TRBV7-9; J: TRBJ2-7; D: .; size: .; CDR3: CASSFGGSSSYEQYF; DNA: TGTGCCAGCAGCTTTGGCGGGTCGAGCTCCTACGAGCAGTACTTC
V: TRBV11-3; J: TRBJ2-1; D: TRBD2; size: .; CDR3: CASSQEGLAGVYNEQFF; DNA: TGTGCCAGCAGTCAAGAGGGGCTAGCGGGAGTCTACAATGAGCAGTTCTTC
V: TRBV29-1; J: TRBJ2-1; D: TRBD1; size: .; CDR3: CSVDEGAQGNEQFF; DNA: TGCAGCGTTGACGAGGGGGCTCAGGGCAATGAGCAGTTCTTC
V: TRBV2; J: TRBJ2-2; D: .; size: .; CDR3: CASSERIGAGELFF; DNA: TGTGCCAGCAGTGAACGGATAGGGGCCGGGGAGCTGTTTTTT
V: TRBV7-3; J: TRBJ2-7; D: TRBD1; size: .; CDR3: CASSSGQGNEQYF; DNA: TGTGCCAGCAGCTCCGGACAGGGAAACGAGCAGTACTTC
V: TRBV7-6; J: TRBJ1-2; D: TRBD1; size: .; CDR3: CASSPTGTGRLRAFGYTF; DNA: TGTGCCAGCAGCCCCACCGGGACAGGGAGGCTACGCGCTTTTGGCTACACCTTC